The 3 T cell receptor beta chains listed next were all sequenced from one sample in a study of brain T cells in children with intractable seizures. Sequencing used immunoSEQ multiplex PCR; TCRdb keeps in-frame clones, though not all of them. The data hold just under 65,000 clones, with 90% to 97% observed a single time. This material consisted of peripheral blood, taken at surgery. The receptors shown here come from a boy younger than two with focal cortical dysplasia and intractable seizures.

J is TRBJ2-5 and V is TRBV19, with 8 bases fitting TRBD2. The CDR3 extends over 14 amino acids. CDR1 LNHDA and CDR2 SQIVND come from the germline V gene (reference sequence). With 6 bases clipped from V and 2 bases from J, the junction kept 5 bases outside the gene matches. The DNA of the CDR3 is TGTGCCAGTAGGGGCGGGGGGCCGCAAGAGACCCAGTACTTC. This codes for CASRGGGPQETQYF.

V usage is TRBV7-9 and J usage is TRBJ2-5; 9 nucleotides match TRBD1. Germline CDR1 SEHNR, CDR2 FQNEAQ (reference sequence). V lost 5 bases and J lost 5; bases outside the gene matches: 9. This CDR3 spans 15 amino acids. This chain's CDR3 is CASSSWTGAGETQYF. The DNA of the CDR3 is TGTGCCAGCAGCAGCTGGACAGGGGCAGGGGAGACCCAGTACTTC.

This clone was recorded only once. The chain carries TRBV29-1 and TRBJ2-5; weak D call: TRBD1 (6 bases). Germline assignment: CDR1 SQVTM and CDR2 ANQGSEA. The CDR3 is made up of 14 amino acids. V lost 6 bases, J lost 4 bases, and 18 bases lay in between. CDR3 DNA sequence: TGCAGCGTAAACAGGGTACCCCAAGGAGAGACCCAGTACTTC. Its translation: CSVNRVPQGETQYF.